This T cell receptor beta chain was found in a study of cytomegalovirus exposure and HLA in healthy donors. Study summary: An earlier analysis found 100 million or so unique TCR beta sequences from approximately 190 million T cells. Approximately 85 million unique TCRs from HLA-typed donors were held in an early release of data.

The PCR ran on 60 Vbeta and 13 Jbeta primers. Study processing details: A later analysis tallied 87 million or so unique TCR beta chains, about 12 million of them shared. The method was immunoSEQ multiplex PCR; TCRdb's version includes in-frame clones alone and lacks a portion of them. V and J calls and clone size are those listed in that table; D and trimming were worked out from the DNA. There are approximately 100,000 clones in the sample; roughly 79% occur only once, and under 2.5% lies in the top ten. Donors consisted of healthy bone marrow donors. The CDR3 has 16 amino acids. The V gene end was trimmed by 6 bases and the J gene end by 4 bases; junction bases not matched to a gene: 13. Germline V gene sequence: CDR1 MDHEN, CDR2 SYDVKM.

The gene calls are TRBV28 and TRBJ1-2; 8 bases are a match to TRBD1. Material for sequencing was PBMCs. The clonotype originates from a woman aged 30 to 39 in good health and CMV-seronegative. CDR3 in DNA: TGTGCCAGCAGCCCGCAATTACAGGGGGAGATCTATGGCTACACCTTC. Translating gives CASSPQLQGEIYGYTF.